Presented here are 9 T cell receptor beta chains from one specimen sequenced in a study of tumor-infiltrating lymphocytes in primary liver carcinoma. TCR beta cDNA was prepared out of 450 to 500 ng total RNA by means of a constant-region primer. Nested multiplex PCR, run for three rounds with slightly modified ARM-PCR, yielded TCR beta libraries. The study ran its first two PCR rounds for 9 to 10 cycles each, using TRBV1-TRBV30 forward primers and a C-beta reverse primer. TCRdb passed the multiplex PCR reads through MiXCR, listing each CDR3 protein once. Among roughly 180,000 distinct CDR3 sequences listed, 50% to 75% were seen once. Unsorted whole blood served as the source of blood RNA, and germline DNA was extracted as well. The sequenced sample consisted of peripheral blood. These receptors were obtained from a man aged 40-55 years with primary liver carcinoma and hepatitis B virus infection.

This clonotype was picked up many times. This chain links TRBV29-1 with TRBJ2-5; 9 bases are shared with TRBD2. The V gene's germline CDR1 is SQVTM and CDR2 ANQGSEA. Germline trimming cut 7 bases from V and 2 bases from J; bases unmatched to any gene: 8. The CDR3 consists of 14 residues. CDR3 sequence (DNA): TGCAGCGCCGCGGGACTAGCCCCGCAAGAGACCCAGTACTTC. Its translation is CSAAGLAPQETQYF.

A note on this clonotype: A much larger clone lies a single base off, so this may be a read error. The rearrangement joins TRBV6-6 to TRBJ2-1; 11 bases align to TRBD1. Looked up from germline, CDR1 is MNHNY and CDR2 is SVGAGI (reference sequence). The CDR3 is made up of 15 amino acids. The CDR3 DNA reads as TGTACTTCCGGACAGGGGGCCCTTCAGGAGAATGAGCAGTTCTTC. It translates to CTSGQGALQENEQFF.

Concerning this clonotype: One junction end disagrees with the germline gene, perhaps due to a read error. The gene calls are TRBV11-2 and TRBJ2-5, with 8 bases aligning to TRBD1. The CDR3 runs 16 residues. Germline CDR1 reads SGHAT; CDR2 reads FQNNGV. The CDR3 DNA follows: TGTGCCATCAGCAGCGGACAGGGAATGGTCCAAGAGACCCAGTACTTC. The encoded protein is CAISSGQGMVQETQYF.

This clonotype was seen more than once but under ten times. The CDR3 DNA reads TGTGCCAGCAGCTTGGTACAGGGGAGGGACACCGGGGAGCTGTTTTTT. It encodes CASSLVQGRDTGELFF. The chain recombines TRBV5-5 with TRBJ2-2; D assignment may be TRBD1 or TRBD2 (7 bases each). Per germline, CDR1 SGHKS and CDR2 YYEKEE (reference sequence). The germline V and J ends were trimmed by 0 bases and 3 bases, with 12 bases remaining between them. The CDR3 is 16 residues long.

The chain uses TRBV7-9 and TRBJ2-1, with D perhaps TRBD1 or TRBD2 (5 bases each). This CDR3 has 15 amino acids. V was trimmed by 1 base and J by 6 bases, leaving 13 bases between them. Looked up from germline, CDR1 is SEHNR and CDR2 is FQNEAQ (reference sequence). For the CDR3, the DNA is TGTGCCAGCAGCTTAGAAGGGTGGGACGGCAATGAGCAGTTCTTC. Encoded protein: CASSLEGWDGNEQFF.

The rearrangement joins TRBV30 to TRBJ2-2; 9 bases align to TRBD1. Per the germline V gene, CDR1 is GTSNPN and CDR2 is SVGIG (reference sequence). The CDR3 sequence is 14 residues long. V was clipped by 5 bases and J by 6 bases; unmatched bases: 7. Written as DNA, the CDR3 is TGTGCCTGGGCCCCGGGACAGGGAGCCGGGGAGCTGTTTTTT. Translation gives CAWAPGQGAGELFF.

The chain links TRBV14 to TRBJ1-5; no reliable D call. The CDR3 runs 13 residues. Germline V gene lookup returns CDR1 SGHDN and CDR2 FVKESK. V gave up 1 base and J gave up 7 bases, with 8 bases separating them. DNA of the CDR3: TGTGCCAGCAGCCAAGGACCACTCCAGCCCCAGCATTTT. This translates into CASSQGPLQPQHF.

This clonotype has more than one count but fewer than ten. The rearrangement uses TRBV12-3 or TRBV12-4 and TRBJ2-5, with 10 bases matching TRBD2. This CDR3 has 19 residues. V lost 5 bases, J lost 1 base, and 16 bases stayed unmatched. The CDR3 loop is CASSPRVGLAGVGQETQYF. The CDR3 nucleotides are TGTGCCAGCAGTCCCAGGGTCGGGCTAGCGGGAGTGGGCCAAGAGACCCAGTACTTC.

To note about this clonotype: One junction end does not reproduce the germline sequence, and a read error may be involved. The V call is TRBV29-1, the J call TRBJ2-7, with unresolved D. This CDR3 contains 12 residues. Germline V gene lookup returns CDR1 SQVTM and CDR2 ANQGSEA. The CDR3 protein is CIVADPPYEQYF. In DNA form, the CDR3 reads TGCATCGTTGCGGATCCCCCCTACGAGCAGTACTTC.